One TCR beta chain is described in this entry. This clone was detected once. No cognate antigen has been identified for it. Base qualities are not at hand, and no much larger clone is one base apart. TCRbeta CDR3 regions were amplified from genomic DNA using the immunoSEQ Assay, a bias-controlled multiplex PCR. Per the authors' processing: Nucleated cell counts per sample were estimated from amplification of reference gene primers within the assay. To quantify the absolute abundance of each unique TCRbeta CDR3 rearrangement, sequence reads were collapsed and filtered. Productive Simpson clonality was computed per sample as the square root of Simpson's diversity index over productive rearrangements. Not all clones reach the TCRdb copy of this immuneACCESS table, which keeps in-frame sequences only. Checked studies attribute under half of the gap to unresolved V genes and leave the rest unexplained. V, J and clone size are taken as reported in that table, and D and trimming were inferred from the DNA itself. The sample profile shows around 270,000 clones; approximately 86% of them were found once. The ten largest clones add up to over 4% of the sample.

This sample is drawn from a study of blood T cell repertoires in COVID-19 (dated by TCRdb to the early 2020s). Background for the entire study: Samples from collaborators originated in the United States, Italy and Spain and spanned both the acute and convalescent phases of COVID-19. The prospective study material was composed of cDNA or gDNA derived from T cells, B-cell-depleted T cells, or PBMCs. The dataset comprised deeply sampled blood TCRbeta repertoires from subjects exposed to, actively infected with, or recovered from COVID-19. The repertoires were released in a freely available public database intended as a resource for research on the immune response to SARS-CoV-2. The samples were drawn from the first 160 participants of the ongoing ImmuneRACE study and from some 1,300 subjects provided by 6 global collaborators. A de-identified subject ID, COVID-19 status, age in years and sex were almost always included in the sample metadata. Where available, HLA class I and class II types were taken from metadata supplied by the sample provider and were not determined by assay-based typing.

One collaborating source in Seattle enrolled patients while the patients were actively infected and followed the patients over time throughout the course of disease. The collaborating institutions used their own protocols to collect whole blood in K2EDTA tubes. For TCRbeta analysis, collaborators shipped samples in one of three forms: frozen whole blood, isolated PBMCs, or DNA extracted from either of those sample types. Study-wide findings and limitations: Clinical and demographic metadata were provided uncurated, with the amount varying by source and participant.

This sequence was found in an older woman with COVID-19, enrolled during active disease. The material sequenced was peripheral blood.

The CDR3 reads CAIREAGGNTIYF. The DNA sequence follows: TGTGCCATCCGAGAGGCGGGTGGAAACACCATATATTTT. The chain uses TRBV10-3 and TRBJ1-3; no D gene can be assigned with confidence. From cysteine to phenylalanine, the CDR3 is 13 amino acids long. Left in the record is the CDR3 DNA by itself, 39 bases read in frame from the first base. CDR1 is given as ENHRY and CDR2 as SYGVKD, both from the germline V gene. Trimming at the junction amounts to 8 bases on V and 3 bases on J, and the germline ends lie 11 bases apart.